This T cell receptor (beta chain) was found in a study of Ad26.COV2.S vaccination and SARS-CoV-2 variants. Profiling relied on immunoSEQ multiplex PCR, and the TCRdb table lists in-frame clones only, not all of them. The repertoire consists of under 300,000 clones, with around 90% occurring once and the leading ten covering less than 3%. The treatment here: approximately 18 received Ad26.COV2.S at low or high dose, single or two shots; roughly five received placebo; per-sample allocation not given. It was on day 63 after the first vaccine or placebo injection that samples were taken. A Boston adult aged 18-55 years was the donor. The CDR3 covers 14 residues. Trimming removed 5 bases from V and 0 bases from J; junction bases left unmatched: 3. Germline V lookup: CDR1 MNHEY, CDR2 SVGAGI.

The V gene is TRBV6-5, the J gene TRBJ1-1; the match to TRBD1 covers 7 bases. Sequencing used peripheral blood, obtained in a trial of Ad26.COV2.S vaccine versus placebo. This clonotype was sampled from a person aged 18-65 years who received the Ad26.COV2.S COVID-19 vaccine or a placebo. The chain's CDR3 is CASSPDRVNTEAFF. The CDR3 DNA is TGTGCCAGCAGTCCCGACAGGGTGAACACTGAAGCTTTCTTT.